This T cell receptor (beta chain) was identified during a study of cytomegalovirus exposure and HLA in healthy donors. Overall study context: Unique TCR beta sequences numbering some 120 million came from about 179 million T cells in an earlier analysis. The study's findings and limits: Later, an analysis showed that TCR beta chains associated with HLA were more clonally expanded than others that were equally common. Donor immune exposure was known only as CMV serostatus.

The PCR employed 60 Vbeta primers together with 13 Jbeta primers. The assay was immunoSEQ multiplex PCR, and TCRdb's table has in-frame clones only and misses some. Of 200,000 to 250,000 clones in the sample, around 80% were seen once. V lost 3 bases and J 4 bases, leaving 6 bases between the germline ends. The CDR3 runs 12 residues. Per germline, CDR1 MDHEN and CDR2 SYDVKM. Of note for this clone: Its antigen is currently unknown.

Specimen: PBMCs. The chain combines TRBV28 with TRBJ1-2, with no clear D. This receptor was obtained from a woman aged 55-70 years in good health and CMV-seropositive. The CDR3 reads CASSFAGYGYTF. The CDR3 DNA follows: TGTGCCAGCAGTTTTGCGGGCTATGGCTACACCTTC.